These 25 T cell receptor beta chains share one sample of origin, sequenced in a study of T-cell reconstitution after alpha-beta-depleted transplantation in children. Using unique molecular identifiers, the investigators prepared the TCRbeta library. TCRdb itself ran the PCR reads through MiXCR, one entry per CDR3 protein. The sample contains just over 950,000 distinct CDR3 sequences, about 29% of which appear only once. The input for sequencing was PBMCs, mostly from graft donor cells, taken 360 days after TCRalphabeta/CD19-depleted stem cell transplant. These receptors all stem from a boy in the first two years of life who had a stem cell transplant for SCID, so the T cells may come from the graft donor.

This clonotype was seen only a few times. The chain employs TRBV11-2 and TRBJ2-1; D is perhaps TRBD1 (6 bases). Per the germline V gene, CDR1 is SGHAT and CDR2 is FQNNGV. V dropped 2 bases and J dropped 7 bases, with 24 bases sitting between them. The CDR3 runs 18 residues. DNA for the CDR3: TGTGCCAGCAGCTTAAAGCTTGTCCGGGACAAGTCTCGGAATGAGCAGTTCTTC. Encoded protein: CASSLKLVRDKSRNEQFF.

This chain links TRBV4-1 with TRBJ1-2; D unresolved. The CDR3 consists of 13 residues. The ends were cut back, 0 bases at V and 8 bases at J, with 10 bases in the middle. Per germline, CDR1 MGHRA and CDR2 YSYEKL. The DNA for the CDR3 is TGCGCCAGCAGCCAAGATGGGCGTTCGGGCTACACCTTC. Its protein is CASSQDGRSGYTF.

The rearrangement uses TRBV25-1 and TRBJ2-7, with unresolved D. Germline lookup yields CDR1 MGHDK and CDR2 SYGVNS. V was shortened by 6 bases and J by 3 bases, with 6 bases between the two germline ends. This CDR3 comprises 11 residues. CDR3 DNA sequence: TGTGCCAGCAGGGTTCGCTACGAGCAGTACTTC. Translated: CASRVRYEQYF.

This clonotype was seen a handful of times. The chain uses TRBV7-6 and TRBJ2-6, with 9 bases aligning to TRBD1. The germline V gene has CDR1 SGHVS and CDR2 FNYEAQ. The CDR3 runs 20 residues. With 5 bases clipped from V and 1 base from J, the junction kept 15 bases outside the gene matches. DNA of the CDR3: TGTGCCAGCAGCGACTCGAAGGGGACAGGGAGATTTTCTGGGGCCAACGTCCTGACTTTC. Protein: CASSDSKGTGRFSGANVLTF.

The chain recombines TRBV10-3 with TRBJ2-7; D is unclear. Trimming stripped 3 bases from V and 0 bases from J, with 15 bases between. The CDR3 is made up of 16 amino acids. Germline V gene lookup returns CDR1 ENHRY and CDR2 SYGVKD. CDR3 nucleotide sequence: TGTGCCATCAGTGAACACCCACTGGGCTACTCCTACGAGCAGTACTTC. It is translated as CAISEHPLGYSYEQYF.

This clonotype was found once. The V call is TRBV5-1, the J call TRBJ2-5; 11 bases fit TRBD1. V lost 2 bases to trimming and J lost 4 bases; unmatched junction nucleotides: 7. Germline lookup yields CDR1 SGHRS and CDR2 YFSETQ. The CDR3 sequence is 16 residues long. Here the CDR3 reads CASSLSGTGGIETQYF. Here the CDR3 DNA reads TGCGCCAGCAGCTTATCCGGGACAGGGGGGATAGAGACCCAGTACTTC.

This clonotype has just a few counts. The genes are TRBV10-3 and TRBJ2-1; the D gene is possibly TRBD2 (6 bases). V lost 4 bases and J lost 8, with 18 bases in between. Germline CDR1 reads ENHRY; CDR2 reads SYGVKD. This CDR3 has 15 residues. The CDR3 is CAISAGTPASDEQFF. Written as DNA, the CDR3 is TGTGCCATCAGTGCCGGGACTCCCGCCTCGGATGAGCAGTTCTTC.

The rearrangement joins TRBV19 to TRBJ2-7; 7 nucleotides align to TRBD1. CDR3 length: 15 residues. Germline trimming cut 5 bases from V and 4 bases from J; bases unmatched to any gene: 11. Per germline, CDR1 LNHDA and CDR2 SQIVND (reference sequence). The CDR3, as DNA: TGTGCCAGTAGTGTACGACAGGGAGTGTGGTACGAGCAGTACTTC. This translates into CASSVRQGVWYEQYF.

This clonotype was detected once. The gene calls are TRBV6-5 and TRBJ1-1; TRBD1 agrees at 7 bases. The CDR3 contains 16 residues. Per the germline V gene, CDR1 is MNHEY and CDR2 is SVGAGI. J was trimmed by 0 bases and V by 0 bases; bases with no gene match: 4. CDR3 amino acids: CASSYSPGQMNTEAFF. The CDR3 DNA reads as TGTGCCAGCAGTTACTCGCCGGGACAGATGAACACTGAAGCTTTCTTT.

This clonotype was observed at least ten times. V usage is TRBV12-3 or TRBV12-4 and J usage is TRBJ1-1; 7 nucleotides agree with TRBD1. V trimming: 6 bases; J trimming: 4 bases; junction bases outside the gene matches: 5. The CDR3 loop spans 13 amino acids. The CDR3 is CASSQTGPTEAFF. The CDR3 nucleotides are TGTGCCAGCAGCCAGACAGGGCCCACTGAAGCTTTCTTT.

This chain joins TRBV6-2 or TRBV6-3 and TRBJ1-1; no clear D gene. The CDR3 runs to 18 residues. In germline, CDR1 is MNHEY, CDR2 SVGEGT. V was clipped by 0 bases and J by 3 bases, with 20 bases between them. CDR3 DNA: TGTGCCAGCAGTTACTCTCACAACACCCTGGGGATCCACACTGAAGCTTTCTTT. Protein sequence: CASSYSHNTLGIHTEAFF.

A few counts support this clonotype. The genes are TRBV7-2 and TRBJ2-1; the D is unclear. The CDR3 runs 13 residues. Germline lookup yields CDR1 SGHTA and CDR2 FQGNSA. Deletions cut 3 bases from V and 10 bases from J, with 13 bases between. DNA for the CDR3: TGTGCCAGCAGCTTCCCTGGGCCGGTCGAGCAGTTCTTC. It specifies CASSFPGPVEQFF.

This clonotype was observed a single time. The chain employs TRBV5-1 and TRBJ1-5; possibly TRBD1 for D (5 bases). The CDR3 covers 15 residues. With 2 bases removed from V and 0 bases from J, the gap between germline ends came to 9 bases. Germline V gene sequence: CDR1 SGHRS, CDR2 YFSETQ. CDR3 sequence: CASSLGDASNQPQHF. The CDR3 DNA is TGCGCCAGCAGCTTAGGGGACGCTAGCAATCAGCCCCAGCATTTT.

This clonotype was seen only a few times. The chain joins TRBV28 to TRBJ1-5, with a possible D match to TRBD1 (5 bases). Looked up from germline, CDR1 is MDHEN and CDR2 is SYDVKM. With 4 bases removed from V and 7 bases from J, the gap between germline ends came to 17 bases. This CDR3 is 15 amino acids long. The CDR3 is CASSSGGPQIQPQHF. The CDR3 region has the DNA TGTGCCAGCAGTTCGGGGGGACCCCAAATCCAGCCCCAGCATTTT.

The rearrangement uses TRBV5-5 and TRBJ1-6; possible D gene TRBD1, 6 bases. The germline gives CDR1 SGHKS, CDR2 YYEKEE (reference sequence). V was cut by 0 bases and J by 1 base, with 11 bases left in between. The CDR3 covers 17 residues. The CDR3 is CASSLVRGWSYNSPLHF. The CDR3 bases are TGTGCCAGCAGCTTGGTCAGGGGATGGTCCTATAATTCACCCCTCCACTTT.

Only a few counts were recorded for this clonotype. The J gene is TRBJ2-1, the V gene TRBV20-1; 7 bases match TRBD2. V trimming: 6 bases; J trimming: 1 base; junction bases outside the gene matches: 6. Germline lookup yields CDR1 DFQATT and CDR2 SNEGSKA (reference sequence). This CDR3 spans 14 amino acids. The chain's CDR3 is CSAAAGESYNEQFF. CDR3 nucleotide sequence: TGCAGTGCCGCGGCGGGGGAATCCTACAATGAGCAGTTCTTC.

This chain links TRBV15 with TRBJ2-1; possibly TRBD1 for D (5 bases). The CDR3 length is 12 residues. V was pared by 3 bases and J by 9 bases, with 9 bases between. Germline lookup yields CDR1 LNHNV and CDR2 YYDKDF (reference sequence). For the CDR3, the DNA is TGTGCCACCAGCAGGCCAGGGATTGAGCAGTTCTTC. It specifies CATSRPGIEQFF.

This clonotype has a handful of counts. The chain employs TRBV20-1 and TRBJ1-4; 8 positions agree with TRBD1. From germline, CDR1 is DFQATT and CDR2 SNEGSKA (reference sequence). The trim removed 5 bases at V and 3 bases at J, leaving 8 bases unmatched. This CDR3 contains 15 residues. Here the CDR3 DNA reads TGCAGTGCTGGCGAAAGGACAGGGTCTAATGAAAAACTGTTTTTT. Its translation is CSAGERTGSNEKLFF.

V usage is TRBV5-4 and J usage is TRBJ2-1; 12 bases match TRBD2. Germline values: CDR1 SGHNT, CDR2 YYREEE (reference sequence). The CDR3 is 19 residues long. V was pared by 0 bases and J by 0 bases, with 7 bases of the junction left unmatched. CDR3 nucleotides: TGTGCCAGCAGCTTGGGGCTAGCGGGGGGGGTGAGCTCCTACAATGAGCAGTTCTTC. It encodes CASSLGLAGGVSSYNEQFF.

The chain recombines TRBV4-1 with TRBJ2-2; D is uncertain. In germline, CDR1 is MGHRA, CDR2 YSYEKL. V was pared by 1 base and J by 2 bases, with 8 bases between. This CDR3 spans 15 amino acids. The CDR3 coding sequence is TGCGCCAGCAGCCAAGTTCAGGCTAACACCGGGGAGCTGTTTTTT. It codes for CASSQVQANTGELFF.

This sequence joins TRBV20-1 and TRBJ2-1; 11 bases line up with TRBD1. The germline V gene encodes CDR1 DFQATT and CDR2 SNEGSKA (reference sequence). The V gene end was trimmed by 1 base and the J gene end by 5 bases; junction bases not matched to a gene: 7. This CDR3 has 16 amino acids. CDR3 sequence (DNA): TGCAGTGCTAGAGTTTGGGGACAGGGGGAAAACAATGAGCAGTTCTTC. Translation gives CSARVWGQGENNEQFF.

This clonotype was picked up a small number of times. The chain's CDR3 is CASSSTKSHGYEQYF. Here the CDR3 DNA reads TGTGCCAGCAGCTCCACCAAGTCCCATGGCTACGAGCAGTACTTC. V and J are TRBV11-1 and TRBJ2-7; D is undetermined. V shed 4 bases and J shed 3 bases, with 16 bases lying between them. Germline CDR1 reads SGHAT; CDR2 reads FQDESV (reference sequence). This CDR3 region has 15 residues.

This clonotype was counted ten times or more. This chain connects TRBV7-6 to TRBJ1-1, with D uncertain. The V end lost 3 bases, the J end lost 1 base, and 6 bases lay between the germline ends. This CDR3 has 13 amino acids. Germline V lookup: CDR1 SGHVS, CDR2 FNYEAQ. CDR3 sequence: CASSFGTNTEAFF. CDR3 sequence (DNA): TGTGCCAGCAGCTTCGGCACGAACACTGAAGCTTTCTTT.

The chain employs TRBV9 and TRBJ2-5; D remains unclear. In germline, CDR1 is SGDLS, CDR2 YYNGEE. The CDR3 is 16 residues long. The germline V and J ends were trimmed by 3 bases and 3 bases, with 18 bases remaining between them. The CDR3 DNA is TGTGCCAGCAGCGCCAGACCCAAGATGTCCAAAGAGACCCAGTACTTC. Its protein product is CASSARPKMSKETQYF.

CDR3 protein: CASKAGAMLFF. The CDR3 DNA reads as TGTGCCAGCAAGGCTGGGGCAATGCTGTTTTTT. The V and J genes are TRBV25-1 and TRBJ1-4; D might be TRBD1 (5 bases). V was cut by 7 bases and J by 14 bases, with 14 bases left in between. Germline CDR1 MGHDK, CDR2 SYGVNS. The CDR3 has 11 residues.